Here is one TCR beta chain with its context. Its antigen is unidentified. The sample is drawn from a study of cytomegalovirus exposure and HLA in healthy donors. Overall study findings and caveats: As was reported, the classifier diagnosed cytomegalovirus status with high specificity and sensitivity. Subsequent analysis found a tendency for first-cohort TCR clusters to co-occur within the roughly 130 validation repertoires. It was about 180 TCR beta chains that were listed as cytomegalovirus-associated.

Sequencing was performed with immunoSEQ multiplex PCR; in TCRdb, only in-frame clones are kept and a portion is missing. The table records some 140,000 clones, about 90% of them present only once. Sequences were obtained from PBMCs. The receptor comes from a man younger than 30 in good health and CMV-seronegative.

CDR3 sequence reads: CASSRGPYRGQETQYF. For the CDR3, the DNA is TGTGCCAGTAGCCGGGGCCCTTACAGGGGGCAAGAGACCCAGTACTTC. The rearrangement joins TRBV19 to TRBJ2-5; 8 bases are shared with TRBD1. Germline CDR1 reads LNHDA; CDR2 reads SQIVND (reference sequence). Germline trimming cut 6 bases from V and 2 bases from J; bases unmatched to any gene: 11. The CDR3 has 16 residues.